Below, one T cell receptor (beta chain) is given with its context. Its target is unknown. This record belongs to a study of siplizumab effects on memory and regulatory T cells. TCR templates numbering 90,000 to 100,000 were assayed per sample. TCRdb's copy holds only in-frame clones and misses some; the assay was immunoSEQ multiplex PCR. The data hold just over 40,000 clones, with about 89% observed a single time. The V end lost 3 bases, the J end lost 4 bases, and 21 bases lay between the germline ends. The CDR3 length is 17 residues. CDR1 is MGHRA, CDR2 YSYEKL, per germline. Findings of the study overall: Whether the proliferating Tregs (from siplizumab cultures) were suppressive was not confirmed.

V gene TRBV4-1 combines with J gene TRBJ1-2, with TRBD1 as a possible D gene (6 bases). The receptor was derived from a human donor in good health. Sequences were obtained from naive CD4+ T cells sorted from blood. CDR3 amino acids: CASSHPPRGARSYGYTF. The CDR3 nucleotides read TGCGCCAGCAGCCACCCACCCCGGGGGGCGCGCAGCTATGGCTACACCTTC.